This T cell receptor (beta chain) was sequenced for a study of blood T cell repertoires in COVID-19 (TCRdb year 2020). With regard to the full study: Samples covering the acute and convalescent phases of COVID-19 were provided by collaborators in the United States, Italy and Spain. Subjects who had been exposed to COVID-19, were actively infected with it, or had recovered from it provided the deeply sampled blood TCRbeta repertoires that made up the dataset. Samples came from the ongoing ImmuneRACE study (first 160 participants) plus 1,254 subjects from 6 global collaborators. A freely available public database, intended as a resource for researchers studying the immune response to SARS-CoV-2, is where the repertoires were released. The sample metadata nearly always contained a de-identified subject ID, COVID-19 status, age in years and sex. The material from the prospective study consisted of cDNA or gDNA derived from T cells, B-cell-depleted T cells, or PBMCs. Where available, HLA class I and class II types were obtained from metadata supplied by the sample provider rather than from assay-based typing.

The immunoSEQ Assay, a bias-controlled multiplex PCR, was used to amplify TCRbeta CDR3 regions from genomic DNA. The paper's data handling went like this. The number of nucleated cells in each sample was estimated by amplification of reference gene primers within the assay. Sequence reads were collapsed and filtered to measure the absolute abundance of every unique TCRbeta CDR3 rearrangement. For each sample, productive Simpson clonality was calculated as the square root of Simpson's diversity index over productive rearrangements. Sourced from immuneACCESS, this table was stored by TCRdb with only in-frame sequences that have V and J called. A share of the clones is absent; for the studies checked, an unresolved V gene accounts for under half, and the remainder has no known explanation. V and J calls and clone size are copied from that table; D and trimming were computed from the DNA. The table for this sample lists 35,000 to 45,000 clones; around 85% of them were counted only once. Of the sample, roughly 19% is held by the ten largest clones.

Note on this clone: What antigen it recognizes has not been identified. It has no much larger one-base neighbor in the sample; base qualities were not kept.

Whole blood was collected in K2EDTA tubes by collaborating institutions according to the institutions' own protocols. Collaborator samples were shipped for TCRbeta analysis as frozen whole blood, isolated PBMCs, or DNA extracted from either sample type. What the study reported, not specific to this receptor: How much clinical and demographic metadata was included differed by source and by participant, and the metadata was provided uncurated.

Including the terminal cysteine and phenylalanine, the CDR3 comprises 16 residues. Only the CDR3 portion is preserved as DNA: 48 bases, with reading frame beginning at the first base. The specimen sequenced was peripheral blood. The receptor was derived from a man aged 70-80 years with acute or convalescent COVID-19. The V gene is TRBV12-2 and the J gene is TRBJ2-7; the DNA was not used to check the table's D call, TRBD2. TRBV12-2 is annotated as a pseudogene. DNA sequence: TGTGCAAGTCGCCTCCCCCCCGGGACTTTCGGGTTCGAGCAGTACTTC. Its translation reads: CASRLPPGTFGFEQYF.